This passage covers 24 T cell receptor beta chains from one sample sequenced in a study of blood T cell repertoires in COVID-19. Clones were read by immunoSEQ multiplex PCR, and TCRdb kept only the in-frame ones, dropping some. The table records approximately 440,000 clones, 90% of them present only once. The sequencing input was PBMCs or T cells enriched from blood (not recorded which). These receptors were collected from a man aged 18 to 35 who had recovered from COVID-19.

This sequence joins TRBV5-1 and TRBJ1-1, with D perhaps TRBD1 (6 bases). The ends were cut back, 2 bases at V and 5 bases at J, with 10 bases in the middle. Germline V gene data show CDR1 as SGHRS and CDR2 as YFSETQ. The CDR3 consists of 13 residues. The chain's CDR3 is CASSLQGGTEAFF. CDR3 DNA sequence: TGCGCCAGCAGCTTACAGGGAGGGACTGAAGCTTTCTTT.

The chain has TRBV2 and TRBJ2-1, with TRBD1 matching over 8 bases. The J segment lost 2 bases and the V segment lost 3 bases, leaving 3 bases of the junction unmatched. Looked up from germline, CDR1 is SNHLY and CDR2 is FYNNEI. CDR3 length equals 15 residues. CDR3 nucleotides: TGTGCCAGCAGTGATTCAGGGGGCGCCTACAATGAGCAGTTCTTC. Protein sequence: CASSDSGGAYNEQFF.

V gene TRBV28 combines with J gene TRBJ1-6, with 8 bases aligning to TRBD1. After removal of 6 bases from V and 13 bases from J, the junction contained 11 bases not matched to a gene. The CDR3 covers 14 residues. Germline V gene lookup returns CDR1 MDHEN and CDR2 SYDVKM. The CDR3 sequence: CASREGQVGPPLHF. The CDR3 region has the DNA TGTGCCAGCAGGGAGGGACAGGTAGGTCCCCCCCTCCACTTT. Full variable domain (remainder filled in from reference TRBV28 and TRBJ1-6): DVKVTQSSRYLVKRTGEKVFLECVQDMDHENMFWYRQDPGLGLRLIYFSYDVKMKEKGDIPEGYSVSREKKERFSLILESASTNQTSMYLCASREGQVGPPLHFGNGTRLTVT.

This clone is a singleton in its sample. V gene TRBV5-4 combines with J gene TRBJ1-1; tentative D call: TRBD1 (5 bases). Trimming removed 1 base from V and 1 base from J, with 8 bases in between. The CDR3 runs to 14 residues. The germline V gene encodes CDR1 SGHNT and CDR2 YYREEE (reference sequence). The CDR3 here is CASSLPGQNTEAFF. The CDR3 DNA reads TGTGCCAGCAGCTTGCCCGGACAGAACACTGAAGCTTTCTTT.

The chain has TRBV19 and TRBJ1-2; a possible D gene is TRBD1 (6 bases). Germline CDR1 reads LNHDA; CDR2 reads SQIVND (reference sequence). V lost 4 bases and J lost 2, with 14 bases in between. The CDR3 is made up of 15 amino acids. The CDR3 DNA reads as TGTGCCAGTAGTACACTGACAGGTCAAAACTATGGCTACACCTTC. As protein: CASSTLTGQNYGYTF.

This chain joins TRBV12-3 or TRBV12-4 and TRBJ1-2; D is perhaps TRBD1 (6 bases). There are 12 residues in the CDR3. V lost 6 bases and J 3 bases, leaving 8 bases between the germline ends. The CDR3 is CASRDRDYGYTF. The CDR3 nucleotides read TGTGCCAGCAGGGACAGAGACTATGGCTACACCTTC.

J is TRBJ2-1 and V is TRBV13; 7 bases are shared with TRBD2. V was clipped by 5 bases and J by 0 bases; unmatched bases: 7. Looked up from germline, CDR1 is PRHDT and CDR2 is FYEKMQ (reference sequence). There are 16 residues in the CDR3. CDR3 DNA: TGTGCCAGCAGCCTGATCGGCGGGAGCTCCTACAATGAGCAGTTCTTC. Protein sequence: CASSLIGGSSYNEQFF. Full variable domain (remainder filled in from reference TRBV13 and TRBJ2-1): AAGVIQSPRHLIKEKRETATLKCYPIPRHDTVYWYQQGPGQDPQFLISFYEKMQSDKGSIPDRFSAQQFSDYHSELNMSSLELGDSALYFCASSLIGGSSYNEQFFGPGTRLTVL.

This clone qualifies as medium-sized (0.01 to 0.1%). The chain is built from TRBV28 and TRBJ2-7; 7 bases align to TRBD1. The length of the CDR3 is 16 residues. The V and J ends lost 1 base and 0 bases, in that order; junction bases with no gene match: 6. The germline gives CDR1 MDHEN, CDR2 SYDVKM. The CDR3: CASSLSTGSPSYEQYF. The CDR3 nucleotides are TGTGCCAGCAGTTTATCGACAGGGTCCCCCTCCTACGAGCAGTACTTC.

The rearrangement links TRBV5-4 to TRBJ2-2; D is possibly TRBD2 (7 bases). The CDR3 contains 14 residues. The ends were cut back, 4 bases at V and 3 bases at J, with 10 bases in the middle. Germline V CDR1 and CDR2: SGHNT, YYREEE (reference sequence). Here the CDR3 reads CASSRGGDTGELFF. The DNA for the CDR3 is TGTGCCAGCAGCCGAGGGGGGGACACCGGGGAGCTGTTTTTT.

V is TRBV2 and J is TRBJ1-2; TRBD1 aligns across 10 bases. V was clipped by 2 bases and J by 8 bases; unmatched bases: 8. The length of the CDR3 is 15 residues. Germline CDR1 and CDR2: SNHLY and FYNNEI. The CDR3 here is CASSEPPGQGTGYTF. The CDR3 bases are TGTGCCAGCAGTGAACCACCGGGACAGGGGACGGGCTACACCTTC.

V usage is TRBV28 and J usage is TRBJ2-7; the match to TRBD2 covers 10 bases. J was trimmed by 4 bases and V by 4 bases; bases with no gene match: 7. There are 15 residues in the CDR3. The germline gives CDR1 MDHEN, CDR2 SYDVKM. CDR3 amino acids: CASSSIRTSGYEQYF. CDR3 coding DNA: TGTGCCAGCAGTTCGATACGGACTAGCGGATACGAGCAGTACTTC.

This clone occurred once. This sequence joins TRBV4-1 and TRBJ1-2; 7 nucleotides match TRBD1. The germline V gene has CDR1 MGHRA and CDR2 YSYEKL. CDR3 length equals 14 residues. V lost 3 bases, J lost 2 bases, and 3 bases stayed unmatched. The CDR3 DNA is TGCGCCAGCAGCCAGCAGACAGGGAACTATGGCTACACCTTC. Translation gives CASSQQTGNYGYTF.

The count of this clone is one. J is TRBJ1-3 and V is TRBV10-3; no definite D call. In germline, CDR1 is ENHRY, CDR2 SYGVKD. This CDR3 has 16 residues. Between the trimmed V and J ends, which lost 2 bases and 0 bases, there was a span of 11 bases. Here the CDR3 reads CAISETVSASGNTIYF. The CDR3 DNA sequence: TGTGCCATCAGTGAGACAGTCTCCGCCTCTGGAAACACCATATATTTT.

The chain recombines TRBV30 with TRBJ1-6; 8 bases are a match to TRBD1. This CDR3 comprises 19 residues. Germline lookup yields CDR1 GTSNPN and CDR2 SVGIG (reference sequence). V dropped 8 bases and J dropped 0; count of bases not matched to a gene: 18. DNA of the CDR3: TGTGCCCGGGCCGTTGGACAGGGTGGGGAGAGCTCCTATAATTCACCCCTCCACTTT. Protein: CARAVGQGGESSYNSPLHF.

The chain couples TRBV6-5 to TRBJ1-6; D is ambiguous. Germline lookup yields CDR1 MNHEY and CDR2 SVGAGI. The CDR3 spans 13 residues. V was trimmed by 8 bases and J by 7 bases, leaving 12 bases between them. The CDR3 DNA reads TGTGCCAGCTGGGCGGCGGGGAATTCACCCCTCCACTTT. The encoded protein is CASWAAGNSPLHF.

The chain carries TRBV18 and TRBJ2-2; possibly TRBD1 for D (6 bases). The CDR3 is 17 residues long. Per the germline V gene, CDR1 is KGHSH and CDR2 is LQKENI. The V gene lost 3 bases and the J gene lost 2 bases, with 16 bases spanning the gap. CDR3 nucleotides: TGTGCCAGCTCACCGACAAGGACAGCTTTAAACACCGGGGAGCTGTTTTTT. It specifies CASSPTRTALNTGELFF.

V is TRBV3-1 (or the pseudogene TRBV3-2) and J is TRBJ2-6, with a tentative D call TRBD2 (6 bases). This CDR3 is 15 amino acids long. Deletions cut 4 bases from V and 2 bases from J, with 9 bases between. CDR1 and CDR2 (germline): LGHDT, YNNKEL (reference sequence). The CDR3 DNA sequence: TGTGCCAGCAGCCTACCGGGAGCTGGGGCCAACGTCCTGACTTTC. This translates into CASSLPGAGANVLTF.

This clone came up once. The chain carries TRBV5-5 and TRBJ1-3; D is unclear. Germline values: CDR1 SGHKS, CDR2 YYEKEE (reference sequence). The germline V and J ends were trimmed by 0 bases and 0 bases, with 7 bases remaining between them. The CDR3 loop spans 15 amino acids. CDR3 DNA: TGTGCCAGCAGCTTGGGACTCGTCTCTGGAAACACCATATATTTT. Amino acids: CASSLGLVSGNTIYF.

V is TRBV6-5 and J is TRBJ1-5, with D perhaps matching TRBD1 (5 bases). The CDR3 is 14 amino acids. Germline V gene data show CDR1 as MNHEY and CDR2 as SVGAGI. Trimming stripped 6 bases from V and 0 bases from J, with 9 bases between. The CDR3 bases are TGTGCCAGCAGCCGGACATATAGCAATCAGCCCCAGCATTTT. As protein: CASSRTYSNQPQHF.

This chain links TRBV5-1 with TRBJ1-5; 8 bases align to TRBD1. This CDR3 region has 15 residues. V lost 4 bases and J lost 7; bases outside the gene matches: 10. Germline loops: CDR1 SGHRS, CDR2 YFSETQ. CDR3 protein: CASSLTGQGGQPQHF. The CDR3 DNA sequence: TGCGCCAGCAGCCTAACCGGACAGGGCGGACAGCCCCAGCATTTT.

CDR3 region: CASSRDSYEKLFF. Written as DNA, the CDR3 is TGTGCCAGCAGCAGGGACAGTTATGAAAAACTGTTTTTT. The genes are TRBV14 and TRBJ1-4; 7 bases match TRBD1. This CDR3 has 13 residues. Looked up from germline, CDR1 is SGHDN and CDR2 is FVKESK. V trimming: 5 bases; J trimming: 6 bases; junction bases outside the gene matches: 3.

V gene TRBV12-3 or TRBV12-4 combines with J gene TRBJ1-2; D is ambiguous. Trimming shortened V by 4 bases and J by 4 bases, and 10 bases separated the two germline ends. The CDR3 consists of 13 residues. The CDR3 reads CASSSTHAYGYTF. The CDR3 DNA reads TGTGCCAGCAGTTCGACACATGCCTATGGCTACACCTTC.

The chain links TRBV29-1 to TRBJ2-1; 7 positions agree with TRBD2. Germline V gene data show CDR1 as SQVTM and CDR2 as ANQGSEA. The CDR3 spans 16 residues. V lost 3 bases, J lost 7 bases, and 15 bases stayed unmatched. The DNA of the CDR3 is TGCAGCGTTGACGGACTAGAGTCGGGCCCATGGAATGAGCAGTTCTTC. Amino acid sequence: CSVDGLESGPWNEQFF.

CDR3 sequence (DNA): TGTGCCAGTAGTACCCACAGGAAAGGGGCGCAGTACTTC. Protein product: CASSTHRKGAQYF. The J gene is TRBJ2-7, the V gene TRBV19; tentative D call: TRBD1 (5 bases). V lost 4 bases and J 9 bases, leaving 16 bases between the germline ends. This CDR3 is 13 amino acids long. The germline V gene has CDR1 LNHDA and CDR2 SQIVND (reference sequence).